This T cell receptor beta chain was retrieved from a study of CDR3 diversity in severe acne. The CDR3 is 13 amino acids. Trimming removed 1 base from V and 12 bases from J; junction bases left unmatched: 8. Germline CDR1 and CDR2: SQVTM and ANQGSEA. TCRdb re-called the PCR reads with MiXCR, one entry per CDR3 protein. The repertoire holds some 84,000 distinct CDR3 sequences, with around half as singletons. The specimen sequenced was blood. The sequence was collected from a male donor in good health, serving as a control. The rearrangement links TRBV29-1 to TRBJ2-1; 8 bases are shared with TRBD1. The CDR3 DNA follows: TGCAGCGTTGAAGGGCAGGGGGCAGATACGCAGTTCTTC. This translates into CSVEGQGADTQFF.